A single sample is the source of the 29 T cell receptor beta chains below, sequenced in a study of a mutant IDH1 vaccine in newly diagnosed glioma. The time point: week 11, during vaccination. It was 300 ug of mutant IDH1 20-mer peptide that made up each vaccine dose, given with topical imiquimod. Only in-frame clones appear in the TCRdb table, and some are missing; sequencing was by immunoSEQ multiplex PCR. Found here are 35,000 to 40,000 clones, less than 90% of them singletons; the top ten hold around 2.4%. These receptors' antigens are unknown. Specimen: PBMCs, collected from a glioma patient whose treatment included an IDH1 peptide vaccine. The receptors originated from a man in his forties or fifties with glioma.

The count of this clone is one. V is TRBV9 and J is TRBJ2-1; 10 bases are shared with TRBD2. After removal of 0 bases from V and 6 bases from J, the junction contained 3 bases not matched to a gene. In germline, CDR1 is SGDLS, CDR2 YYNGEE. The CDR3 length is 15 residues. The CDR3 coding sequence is TGTGCCAGCAGCGTAGGGAGCGGGAGGGCCAATGAGCAGTTCTTC. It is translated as CASSVGSGRANEQFF. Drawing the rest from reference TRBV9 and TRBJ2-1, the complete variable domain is DSGVTQTPKHLITATGQRVTLRCSPRSGDLSVYWYQQSLDQGLQFLIQYYNGEERAKGNILERFSAQQFPDLHSELNLSSLELGDSALYFCASSVGSGRANEQFFGPGTRLTVL.

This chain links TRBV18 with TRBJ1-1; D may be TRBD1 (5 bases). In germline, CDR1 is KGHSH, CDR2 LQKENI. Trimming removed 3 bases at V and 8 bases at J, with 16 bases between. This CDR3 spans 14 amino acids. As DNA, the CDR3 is TGTGCCAGCTCACCGAGGGGATCGATTCAGGAAGCTTTCTTT. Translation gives CASSPRGSIQEAFF.

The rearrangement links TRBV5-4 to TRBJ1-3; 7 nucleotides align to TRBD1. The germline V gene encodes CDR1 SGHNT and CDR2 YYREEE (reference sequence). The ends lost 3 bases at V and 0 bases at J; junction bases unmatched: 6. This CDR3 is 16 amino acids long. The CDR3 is CASSWDSGNSGNTIYF. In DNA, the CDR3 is TGTGCCAGCAGCTGGGACAGCGGAAACTCTGGAAACACCATATATTTT.

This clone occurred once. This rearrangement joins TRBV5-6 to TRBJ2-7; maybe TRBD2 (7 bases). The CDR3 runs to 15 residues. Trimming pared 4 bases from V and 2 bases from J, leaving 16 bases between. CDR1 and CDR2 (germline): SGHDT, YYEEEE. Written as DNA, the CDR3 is TGTGCCAGCAGCCTGGGAGGGAGGGGGGCCTACGAGCAGTACTTC. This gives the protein CASSLGGRGAYEQYF.

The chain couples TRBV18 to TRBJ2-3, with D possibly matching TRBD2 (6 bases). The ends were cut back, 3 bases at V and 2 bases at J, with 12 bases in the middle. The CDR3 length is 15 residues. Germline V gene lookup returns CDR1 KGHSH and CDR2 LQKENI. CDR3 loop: CASSPLAPFTDTQYF. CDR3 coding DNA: TGTGCCAGCTCACCTCTAGCGCCCTTCACAGATACGCAGTATTTT.

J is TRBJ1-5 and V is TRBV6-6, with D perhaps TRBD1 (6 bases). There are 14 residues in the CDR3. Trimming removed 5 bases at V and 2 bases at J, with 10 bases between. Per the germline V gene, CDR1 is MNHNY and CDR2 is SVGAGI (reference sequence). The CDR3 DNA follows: TGTGCCAGCAGTCTGACAGGTGGCAATCAGCCCCAGCATTTT. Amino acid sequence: CASSLTGGNQPQHF.

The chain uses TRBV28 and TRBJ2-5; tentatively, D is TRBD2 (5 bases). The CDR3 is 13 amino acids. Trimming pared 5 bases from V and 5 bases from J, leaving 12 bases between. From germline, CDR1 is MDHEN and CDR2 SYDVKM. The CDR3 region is CASSGDYYETQYF. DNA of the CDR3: TGTGCCAGCAGTGGCGACTATTACGAGACCCAGTACTTC.

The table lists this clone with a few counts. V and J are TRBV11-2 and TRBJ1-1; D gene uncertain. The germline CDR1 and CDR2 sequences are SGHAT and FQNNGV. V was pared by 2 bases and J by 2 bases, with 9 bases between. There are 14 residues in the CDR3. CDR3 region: CASSLRRGNTEAFF. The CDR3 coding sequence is TGTGCCAGCAGCTTAAGGCGGGGAAACACTGAAGCTTTCTTT.

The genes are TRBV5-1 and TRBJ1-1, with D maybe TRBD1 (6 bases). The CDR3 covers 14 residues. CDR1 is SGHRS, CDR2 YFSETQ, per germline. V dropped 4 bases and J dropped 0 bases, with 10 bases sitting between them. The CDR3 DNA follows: TGCGCCAGCAGCCTGGACAGTATGAACACTGAAGCTTTCTTT. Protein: CASSLDSMNTEAFF.

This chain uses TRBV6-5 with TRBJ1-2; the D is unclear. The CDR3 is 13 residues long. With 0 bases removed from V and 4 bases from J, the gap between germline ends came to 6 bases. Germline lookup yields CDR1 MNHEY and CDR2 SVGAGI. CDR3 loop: CASSYSGFYGYTF. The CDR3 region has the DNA TGTGCCAGCAGTTACTCGGGCTTCTATGGCTACACCTTC.

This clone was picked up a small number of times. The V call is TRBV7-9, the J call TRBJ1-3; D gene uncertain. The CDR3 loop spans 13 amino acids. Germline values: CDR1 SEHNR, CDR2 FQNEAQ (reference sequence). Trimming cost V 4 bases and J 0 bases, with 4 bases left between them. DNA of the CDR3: TGTGCCAGCAGCTCCTCCTCTGGAAACACCATATATTTT. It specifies CASSSSSGNTIYF. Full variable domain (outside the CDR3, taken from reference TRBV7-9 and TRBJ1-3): DTGVSQNPRHKITKRGQNVTFRCDPISEHNRLYWYRQTLGQGPEFLTYFQNEAQLEKSRLLSDRFSAERPKGSFSTLEIQRTEQGDSAMYLCASSSSSGNTIYFGEGSWLTVV.

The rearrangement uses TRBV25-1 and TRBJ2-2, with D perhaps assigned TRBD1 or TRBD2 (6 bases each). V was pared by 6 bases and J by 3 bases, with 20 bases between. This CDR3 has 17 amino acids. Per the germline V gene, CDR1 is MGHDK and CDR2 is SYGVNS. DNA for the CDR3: TGTGCCAGCAGCCCTGACGGTGTGGGGGGCTACACCGGGGAGCTGTTTTTT. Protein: CASSPDGVGGYTGELFF.

The CDR3 sequence: CASSQDYGVEQYF. The DNA of the CDR3 is TGTGCCAGCAGCCAAGATTACGGGGTCGAGCAGTACTTC. The chain is built from TRBV4-2 and TRBJ2-7, with D possibly TRBD2 on 5 matching bases. Germline CDR1 is LGHNA and CDR2 is YNFKEQ. The CDR3 length is 13 residues. With 0 bases removed from V and 6 bases from J, the gap between germline ends came to 9 bases.

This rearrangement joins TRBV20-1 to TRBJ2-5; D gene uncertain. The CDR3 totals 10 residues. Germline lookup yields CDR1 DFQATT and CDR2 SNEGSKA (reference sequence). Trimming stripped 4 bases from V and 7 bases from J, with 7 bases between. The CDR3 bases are TGCAGTGCTAACTTACGGACCCAGTACTTC. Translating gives CSANLRTQYF.

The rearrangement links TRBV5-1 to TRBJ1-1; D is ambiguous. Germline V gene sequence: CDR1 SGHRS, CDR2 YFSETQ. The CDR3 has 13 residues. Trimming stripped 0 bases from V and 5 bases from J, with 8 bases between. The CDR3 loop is CASSLEGKTEAFF. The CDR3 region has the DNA TGCGCCAGCAGCTTGGAAGGGAAGACTGAAGCTTTCTTT.

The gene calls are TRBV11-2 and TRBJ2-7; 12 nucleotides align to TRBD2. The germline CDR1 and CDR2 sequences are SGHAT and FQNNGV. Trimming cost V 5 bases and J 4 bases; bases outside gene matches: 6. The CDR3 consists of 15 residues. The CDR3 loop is CASSLRTSGTYEQYF. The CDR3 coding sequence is TGTGCCAGCAGCCTTCGGACTAGCGGGACATACGAGCAGTACTTC.

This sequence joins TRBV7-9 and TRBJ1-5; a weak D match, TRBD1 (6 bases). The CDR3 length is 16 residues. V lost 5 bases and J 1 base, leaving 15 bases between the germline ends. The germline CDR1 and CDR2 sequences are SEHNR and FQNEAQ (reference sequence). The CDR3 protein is CASSRDRTPSNQPQHF. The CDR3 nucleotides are TGTGCCAGCAGCCGAGACAGGACTCCAAGCAATCAGCCCCAGCATTTT.

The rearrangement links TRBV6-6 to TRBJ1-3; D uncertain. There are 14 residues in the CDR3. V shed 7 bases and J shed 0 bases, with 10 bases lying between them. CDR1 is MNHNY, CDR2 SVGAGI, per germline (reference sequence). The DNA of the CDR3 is TGTGCCAGCATTAAACCAGGCTCTGGAAACACCATATATTTT. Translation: CASIKPGSGNTIYF.

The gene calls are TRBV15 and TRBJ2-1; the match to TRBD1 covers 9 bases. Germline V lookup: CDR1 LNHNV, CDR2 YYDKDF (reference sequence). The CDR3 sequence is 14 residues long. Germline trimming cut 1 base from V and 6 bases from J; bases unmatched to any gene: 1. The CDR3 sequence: CATSRATGGNEQFF. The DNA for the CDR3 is TGTGCCACCAGCAGAGCGACAGGGGGCAATGAGCAGTTCTTC.

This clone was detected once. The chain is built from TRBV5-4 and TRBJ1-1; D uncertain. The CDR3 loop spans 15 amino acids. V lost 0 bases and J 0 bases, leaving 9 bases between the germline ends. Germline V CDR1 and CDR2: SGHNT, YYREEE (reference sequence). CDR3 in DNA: TGTGCCAGCAGCTTGGAACAAATATTGAACACTGAAGCTTTCTTT. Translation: CASSLEQILNTEAFF.

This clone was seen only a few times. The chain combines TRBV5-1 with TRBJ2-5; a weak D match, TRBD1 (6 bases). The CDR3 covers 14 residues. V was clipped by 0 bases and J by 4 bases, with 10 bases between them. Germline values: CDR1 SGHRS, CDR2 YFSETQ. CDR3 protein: CASSLGRGGETQYF. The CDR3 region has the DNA TGCGCCAGCAGCTTGGGTCGAGGGGGAGAGACCCAGTACTTC.

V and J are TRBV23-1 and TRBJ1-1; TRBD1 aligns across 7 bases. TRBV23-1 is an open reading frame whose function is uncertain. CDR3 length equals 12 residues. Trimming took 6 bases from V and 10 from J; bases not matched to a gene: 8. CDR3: CASSQTGFGAFF. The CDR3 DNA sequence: TGCGCCAGCAGCCAGACAGGGTTCGGAGCTTTCTTT.

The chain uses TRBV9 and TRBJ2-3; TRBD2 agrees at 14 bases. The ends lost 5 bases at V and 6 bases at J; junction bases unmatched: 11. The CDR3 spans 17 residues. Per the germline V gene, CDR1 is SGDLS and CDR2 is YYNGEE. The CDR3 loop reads CASSALGLAGVWDTQYF. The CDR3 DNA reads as TGTGCCAGCAGTGCCCTGGGACTAGCGGGAGTTTGGGATACGCAGTATTTT.

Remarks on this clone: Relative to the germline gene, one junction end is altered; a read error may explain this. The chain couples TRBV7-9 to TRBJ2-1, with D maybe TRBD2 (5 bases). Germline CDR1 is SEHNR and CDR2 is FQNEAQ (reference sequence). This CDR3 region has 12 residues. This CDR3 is CASSLERPPKIF. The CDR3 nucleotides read TGTGCCAGCAGCTTAGAGCGGCCCCCCAAGATCTTC.

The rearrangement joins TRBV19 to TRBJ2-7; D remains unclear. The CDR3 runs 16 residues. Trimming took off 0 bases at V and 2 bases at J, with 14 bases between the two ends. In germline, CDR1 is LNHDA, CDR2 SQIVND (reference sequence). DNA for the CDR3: TGTGCCAGTAGTATAGATACCGGACCGTTTCCCTACGAGCAGTACTTC. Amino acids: CASSIDTGPFPYEQYF.

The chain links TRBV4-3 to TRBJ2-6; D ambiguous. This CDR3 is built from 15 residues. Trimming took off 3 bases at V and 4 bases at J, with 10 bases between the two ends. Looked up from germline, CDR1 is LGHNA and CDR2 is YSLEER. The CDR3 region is CASSQWVSGANVLTF. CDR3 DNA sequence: TGCGCCAGCAGCCAGTGGGTCTCCGGGGCCAACGTCCTGACTTTC.

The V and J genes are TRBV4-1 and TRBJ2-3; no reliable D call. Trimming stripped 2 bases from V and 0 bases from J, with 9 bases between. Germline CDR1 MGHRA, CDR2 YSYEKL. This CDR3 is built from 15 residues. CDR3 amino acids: CASSQSERSTDTQYF. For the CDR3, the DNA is TGCGCCAGCAGCCAATCGGAGCGCAGCACAGATACGCAGTATTTT.

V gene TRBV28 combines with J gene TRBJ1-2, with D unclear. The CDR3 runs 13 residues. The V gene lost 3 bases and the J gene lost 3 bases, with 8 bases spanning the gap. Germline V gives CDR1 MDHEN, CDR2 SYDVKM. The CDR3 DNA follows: TGTGCCAGCAGTTTCCCGGGCTACTATGGCTACACCTTC. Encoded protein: CASSFPGYYGYTF.

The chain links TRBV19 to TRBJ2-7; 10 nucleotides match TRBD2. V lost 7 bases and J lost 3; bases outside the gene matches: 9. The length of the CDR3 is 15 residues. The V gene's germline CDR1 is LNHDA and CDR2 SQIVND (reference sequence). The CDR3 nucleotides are TGTGCCAGTACCCTGCGGTGGACTAGCGGCTACGAGCAGTACTTC. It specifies CASTLRWTSGYEQYF.